Included here is one TCR beta chain sequence, with context. The antigen remains unidentified. 5'RACE primed at constant segments yielded TCR alpha and TCR beta cDNA libraries bearing sample barcodes and UMIs. Via MiXCR, TCRdb re-called the 5' RACE reads, giving one row per CDR3 protein. The data show about 400,000 distinct CDR3 sequences, around 22% seen once. This record belongs to a study of T-cell memory formation after mild COVID-19. Regarding the study as a whole: Among contracting clones, CD4+ were mainly CM/EM and CD8+ enriched in EMRA.

CDR1 and CDR2 (germline): SGHVS, FNYEAQ. V shed 5 bases, J shed 9 bases, and the junction held 10 bases outside the gene matches. The CDR3 is 14 residues long. The TCR was taken from an adult woman who had mild COVID-19 (a few samples of this study predate the infection). Cell type and time point are not known. Material for sequencing was PBMCs or a T cell subset sorted from them (not recorded which). The chain joins TRBV7-6 to TRBJ1-1, with 9 positions matching TRBD1. The CDR3 loop is CASSPRGQGEKAFF. The CDR3 nucleotides are TGTGCCAGCAGCCCCCGGGGACAGGGAGAAAAAGCTTTCTTT.